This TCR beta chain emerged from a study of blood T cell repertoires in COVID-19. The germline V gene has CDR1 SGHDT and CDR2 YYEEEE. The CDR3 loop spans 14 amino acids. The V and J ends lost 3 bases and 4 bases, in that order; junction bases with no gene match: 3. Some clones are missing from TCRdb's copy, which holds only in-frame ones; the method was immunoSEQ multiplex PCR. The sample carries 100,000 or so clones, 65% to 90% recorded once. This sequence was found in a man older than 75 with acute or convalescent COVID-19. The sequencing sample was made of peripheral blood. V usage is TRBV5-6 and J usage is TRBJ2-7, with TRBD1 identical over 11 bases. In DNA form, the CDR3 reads TGTGCCAGCAGCTACCGGGACAGGGGGTACGAGCAGTACTTC. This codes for CASSYRDRGYEQYF.